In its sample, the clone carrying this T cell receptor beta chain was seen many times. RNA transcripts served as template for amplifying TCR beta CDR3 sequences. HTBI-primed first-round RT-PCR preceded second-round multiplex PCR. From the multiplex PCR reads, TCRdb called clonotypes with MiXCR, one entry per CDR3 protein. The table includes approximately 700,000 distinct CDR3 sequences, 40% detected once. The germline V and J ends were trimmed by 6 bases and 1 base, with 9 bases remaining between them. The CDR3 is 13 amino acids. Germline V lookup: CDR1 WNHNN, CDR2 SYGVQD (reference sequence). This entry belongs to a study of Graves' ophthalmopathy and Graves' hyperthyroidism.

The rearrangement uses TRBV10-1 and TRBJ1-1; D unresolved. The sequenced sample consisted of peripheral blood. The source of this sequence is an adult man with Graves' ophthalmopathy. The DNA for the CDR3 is TGCGCCAGCAGAGAGGGAACGAACACTGAAGCTTTCTTT. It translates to CASREGTNTEAFF.